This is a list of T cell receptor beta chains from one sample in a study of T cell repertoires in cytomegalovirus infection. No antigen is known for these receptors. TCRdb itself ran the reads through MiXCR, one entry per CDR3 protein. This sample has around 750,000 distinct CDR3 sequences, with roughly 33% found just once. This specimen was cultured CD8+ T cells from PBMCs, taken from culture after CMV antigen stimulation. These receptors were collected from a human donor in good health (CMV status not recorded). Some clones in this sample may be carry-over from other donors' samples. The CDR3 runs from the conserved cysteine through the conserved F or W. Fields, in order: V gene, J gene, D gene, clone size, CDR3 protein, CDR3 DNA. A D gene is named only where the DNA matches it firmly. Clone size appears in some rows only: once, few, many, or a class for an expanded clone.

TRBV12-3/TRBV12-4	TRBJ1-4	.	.	CASSFFAGVTNEKLFF	TGTGCCAGCAGTTTTTTTGCTGGCGTGACTAATGAAAAACTGTTTTTT
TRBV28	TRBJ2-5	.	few	CASSLEGGAQETQYF	TGTGCCAGCAGTTTGGAGGGGGGGGCCCAAGAGACCCAGTACTTC
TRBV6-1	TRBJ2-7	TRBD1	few	CASSADRDYEQYF	TGTGCCAGCAGCGCGGACAGGGACTACGAGCAGTACTTC
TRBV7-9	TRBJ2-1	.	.	CASSPRTHDYNEQFF	TGTGCCAGCAGCCCCCGGACACACGACTACAATGAGCAGTTCTTC
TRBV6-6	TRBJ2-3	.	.	CASSYSEGQLLPDTQYF	TGTGCCAGCAGTTACTCGGAGGGCCAGCTTCTCCCAGATACGCAGTATTTT
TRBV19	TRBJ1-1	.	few	CASSIDLQGHYTEAFF	TGTGCCAGTAGTATAGATCTTCAGGGACACTACACTGAAGCTTTCTTT
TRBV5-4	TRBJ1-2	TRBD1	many	CASSSQGSNYGYTF	TGTGCCAGCAGCTCACAGGGGAGTAACTATGGCTACACCTTC
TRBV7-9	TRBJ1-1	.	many	CASSLGGSEAFF	TGTGCCAGCAGTCTTGGGGGTTCTGAAGCTTTCTTT
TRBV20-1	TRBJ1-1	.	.	CSAHLGKGTEAFF	TGCAGTGCTCACTTGGGGAAAGGGACTGAAGCTTTCTTT
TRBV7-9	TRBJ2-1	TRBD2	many	CASSLPRSPMPRTSGGPHEQFF	TGTGCCAGCAGCTTACCTCGGTCCCCGATGCCGCGGACTAGCGGGGGGCCCCATGAGCAGTTCTTC
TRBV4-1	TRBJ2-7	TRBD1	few	CASSQVTGGYEQYF	TGCGCCAGCAGCCAAGTTACAGGGGGCTACGAGCAGTACTTC
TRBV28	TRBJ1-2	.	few	CASSLAVLYGYTF	TGTGCCAGCAGTTTGGCAGTCCTGTATGGCTACACCTTC
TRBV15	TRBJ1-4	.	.	CATTKGPNEKLFF	TGTGCCACGACCAAAGGGCCTAATGAAAAACTGTTTTTT
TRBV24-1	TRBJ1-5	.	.	CATSDHRGDSNQPQHF	TGTGCCACCAGTGACCACCGCGGAGATAGCAATCAGCCCCAGCATTTT
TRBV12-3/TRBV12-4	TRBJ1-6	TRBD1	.	CASSKTGGLNSPLHF	TGTGCCAGCAGTAAAACAGGGGGTCTTAATTCACCCCTCCACTTT
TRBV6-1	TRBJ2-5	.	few	CASSEAALLQETQYF	TGTGCCAGCAGTGAAGCAGCATTGTTACAAGAGACCCAGTACTTC
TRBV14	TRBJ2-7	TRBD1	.	CASSQESQDRGTTYEQYF	TGTGCCAGCAGCCAAGAGAGTCAGGACAGGGGGACAACCTACGAGCAGTACTTC
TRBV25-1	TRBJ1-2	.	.	CASSDLIADYGYTF	TGTGCCAGCAGTGACCTCATTGCGGACTATGGCTACACCTTC
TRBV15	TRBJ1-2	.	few	CATSSGTQLAF	TGTGCCACCAGCAGTGGGACACAACTTGCCTTC
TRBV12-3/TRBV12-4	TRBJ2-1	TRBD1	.	CASSLAQGTGPYNEQFF	TGTGCCAGCAGTTTAGCGCAGGGGACAGGGCCCTACAATGAGCAGTTCTTC
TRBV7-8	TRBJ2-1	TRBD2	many	CASSIGLAGAIIYNEQFF	TGTGCCAGCAGCATTGGACTAGCGGGGGCTATTATTTACAATGAGCAGTTCTTC
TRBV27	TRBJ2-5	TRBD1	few	CASSAGTVGEYQETQYF	TGTGCCAGCAGTGCTGGGACAGTGGGGGAGTACCAAGAGACCCAGTACTTC
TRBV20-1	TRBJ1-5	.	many	CSARGGEGEGQPQHF	TGCAGTGCTAGAGGGGGAGAGGGTGAAGGGCAGCCCCAGCATTTT
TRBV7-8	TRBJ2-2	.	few	CASSLVVGDRFGELFF	TGTGCCAGCAGCTTAGTAGTCGGAGACCGATTTGGGGAGCTGTTTTTT
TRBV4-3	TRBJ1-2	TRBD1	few	CASSQEYRGSGNYGYTF	TGCGCCAGCAGCCAAGAGTACAGGGGCTCAGGAAACTATGGCTACACCTTC
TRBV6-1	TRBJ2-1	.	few	CASNLGGAPYNEQFF	TGTGCCAGCAACCTCGGCGGGGCCCCCTACAATGAGCAGTTCTTC
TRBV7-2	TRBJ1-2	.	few	CASTKAVSLYGYTF	TGTGCCAGCACCAAGGCGGTGTCCCTCTATGGCTACACCTTC
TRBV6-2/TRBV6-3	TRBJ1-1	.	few	CASSYGRGWTEAFF	TGTGCCAGCAGTTACGGGAGGGGTTGGACTGAAGCTTTCTTT
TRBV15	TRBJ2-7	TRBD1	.	CATSRSGTGRGSYEQYF	TGTGCCACCAGCAGATCCGGGACAGGGAGGGGCTCCTACGAGCAGTACTTC
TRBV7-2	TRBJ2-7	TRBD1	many	CASSSSGTAYYEQYF	TGTGCCAGCAGCTCATCCGGGACAGCATATTACGAGCAGTACTTC
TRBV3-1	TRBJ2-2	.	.	CASSEGGRAYTGELFF	TGTGCCAGCAGCGAAGGGGGAAGGGCCTACACCGGGGAGCTGTTTTTT
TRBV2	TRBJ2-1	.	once	CASRVQGVVEQFF	TGTGCCAGCAGAGTCCAGGGAGTTGTTGAGCAGTTCTTC
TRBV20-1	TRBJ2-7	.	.	CSARDRHGAGFYEQYF	TGCAGTGCTAGAGATCGTCATGGGGCGGGATTCTACGAGCAGTACTTC
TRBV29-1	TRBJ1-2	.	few	CSVEVAQSYGYTF	TGCAGCGTTGAGGTAGCTCAGAGCTATGGCTACACCTTC
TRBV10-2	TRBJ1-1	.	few	CAILPPGRTEAFF	TGCGCCATCCTTCCCCCAGGGCGTACTGAAGCTTTCTTT
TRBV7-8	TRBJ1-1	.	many	CASSLSLRGGNTEAFF	TGTGCCAGCAGCTTATCCCTACGGGGGGGTAACACTGAAGCTTTCTTT
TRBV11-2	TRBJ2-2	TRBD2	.	CASSSRVQGGQSAGELFF	TGTGCCAGCAGCAGCCGAGTCCAGGGAGGGCAAAGCGCCGGGGAGCTGTTTTTT
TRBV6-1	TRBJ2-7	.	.	CASSEKRSASYEQYF	TGTGCCAGCAGTGAAAAAAGGAGCGCCTCCTACGAGCAGTACTTC
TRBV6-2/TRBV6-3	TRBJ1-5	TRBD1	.	CASSYSPGQGVQPQHF	TGTGCCAGCAGTTACTCACCGGGACAGGGGGTTCAGCCCCAGCATTTT
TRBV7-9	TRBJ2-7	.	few	CASSSIKYEQYF	TGTGCCAGCAGCTCAATAAAATACGAGCAGTACTTC
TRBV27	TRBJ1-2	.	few	CASSFGGSGYGYTF	TGTGCCAGCAGTTTTGGGGGTTCTGGCTATGGCTACACCTTC
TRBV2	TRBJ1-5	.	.	CASSENSYSNQPQHF	TGTGCCAGCAGTGAAAACAGCTATAGCAATCAGCCCCAGCATTTT
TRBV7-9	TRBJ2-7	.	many	CASSSDTSSYEQYF	TGTGCCAGCAGCTCCGACACGAGCTCCTACGAGCAGTACTTC
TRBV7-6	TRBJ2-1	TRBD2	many	CASSPSGGALNEQFF	TGTGCCAGCAGCCCTAGCGGGGGCGCCCTCAATGAGCAGTTCTTC
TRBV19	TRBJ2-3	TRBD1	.	CAAAAPGQGFADTQYF	TGTGCCGCGGCCGCACCGGGACAGGGATTCGCAGATACGCAGTATTTT
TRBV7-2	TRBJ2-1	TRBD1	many	CASSLEQGWTEQFF	TGTGCCAGCAGCTTAGAACAGGGGTGGACTGAGCAGTTCTTC
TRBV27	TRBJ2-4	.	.	CASSYQGAKNIQYF	TGTGCCAGCAGTTACCAGGGGGCCAAAAACATTCAGTACTTC
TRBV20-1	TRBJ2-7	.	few	CSGRGLRRYDEQYF	TGCAGTGGCAGAGGTCTTCGGAGGTACGACGAGCAGTACTTC
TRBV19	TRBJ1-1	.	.	CASSIGWTRYTEAFF	TGTGCCAGTAGTATTGGGTGGACACGCTACACTGAAGCTTTCTTT
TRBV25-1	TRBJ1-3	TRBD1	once	CASSEAGQGLSSGNTIYF	TGTGCCAGCAGTGAAGCGGGACAGGGGTTAAGCTCTGGAAACACCATATATTTT
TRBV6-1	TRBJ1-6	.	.	CANWAEEVSPLHF	TGTGCCAACTGGGCGGAAGAAGTATCACCCCTCCACTTT
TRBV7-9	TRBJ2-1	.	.	CASDVPGHHNEQFF	TGTGCCAGCGACGTACCGGGACACCACAATGAGCAGTTCTTC
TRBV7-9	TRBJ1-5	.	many	CASSLEPLQNQPQHF	TGTGCCAGCAGCTTAGAACCGCTGCAGAATCAGCCCCAGCATTTT